This entry is about one T cell receptor (beta chain). The V segment lost 6 bases and the J segment 5 bases; nucleotides outside the gene matches: 6. Germline V gives CDR1 LNHDA, CDR2 SQIVND (reference sequence). The CDR3 sequence is 15 residues long. The data belong to a study of blood T cell repertoires in COVID-19. Study details: Both acute and convalescent COVID-19 samples were obtained from the United States, Italy and Spain. From T cells, B-cell-depleted T cells, or PBMCs came the material, which was cDNA or gDNA.

Under the authors' procedure: By means of reference gene primer amplification, nucleated cell counts were estimated. The method was immunoSEQ multiplex PCR; TCRdb's version includes in-frame clones alone and lacks a portion of them. For V, J and clone size, that table is used; D and trimming come from the DNA. The sample carries 200,000 or so clones, about four fifths recorded once. The receptor comes from a woman between 25 and 40 years old who had recovered from COVID-19. The V and J genes are TRBV19 and TRBJ1-4, with TRBD1 matching over 10 bases. The sample was peripheral blood. The CDR3 DNA reads as TGTGCCAGTAGACTGCCGGGACAGGGGAATGAAAAACTGTTTTTT. Protein sequence: CASRLPGQGNEKLFF. Full variable domain (missing parts from reference TRBV19 and TRBJ1-4): DGGITQSPKYLFRKEGQNVTLSCEQNLNHDAMYWYRQDPGQGLRLIYYSQIVNDFQKGDIAEGYSVSREKKESFPLTVTSAQKNPTAFYLCASRLPGQGNEKLFFGSGTQLSVL.